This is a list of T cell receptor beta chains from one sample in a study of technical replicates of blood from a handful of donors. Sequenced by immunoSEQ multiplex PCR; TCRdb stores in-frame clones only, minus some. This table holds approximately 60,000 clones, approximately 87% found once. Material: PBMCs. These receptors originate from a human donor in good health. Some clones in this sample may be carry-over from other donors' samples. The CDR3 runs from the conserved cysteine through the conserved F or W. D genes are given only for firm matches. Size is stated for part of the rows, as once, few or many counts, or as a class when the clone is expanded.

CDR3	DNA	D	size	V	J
CASSVGGSGANVLTF	TGTGCCAGCAGTGTTGGAGGCTCTGGGGCCAACGTCCTGACTTTC	.	.	TRBV6-1	TRBJ2-6
CASGFPSGDNEQFF	TGTGCTAGTGGTTTTCCTAGCGGCGACAATGAGCAGTTCTTC	TRBD2	.	TRBV12-5	TRBJ2-1
CASSLSESDTQYF	TGTGCCAGCAGCTTAAGCGAGTCAGATACGCAGTATTTT	.	.	TRBV7-9	TRBJ2-3
CASSGDRLYEQYF	TGTGCCAGCAGTGGGGACAGGCTCTACGAGCAGTACTTC	TRBD1	.	TRBV5-4	TRBJ2-7
CASSFQMASTDTQYF	TGTGCCAGCAGCTTCCAAATGGCCAGCACAGATACGCAGTATTTT	.	.	TRBV7-2	TRBJ2-3
CASSGYVAGGSYNEQFF	TGCGCCAGCAGCGGGTATGTGGCGGGGGGCTCCTACAATGAGCAGTTCTTC	TRBD2	once	TRBV5-1	TRBJ2-1
CASSLTGKVESLHF	TGTGCCAGCAGTTTGACAGGGAAAGTAGAATCCCTCCACTTT	TRBD1	.	TRBV28	TRBJ1-6
CASSVVGLADQETQYF	TGTGCCAGCAGCGTAGTGGGACTAGCGGACCAAGAGACCCAGTACTTC	TRBD2	.	TRBV9	TRBJ2-5
CASTASGAYNEQFF	TGCGCCAGTACTGCTAGCGGGGCGTACAATGAGCAGTTCTTC	TRBD2	.	TRBV5-1	TRBJ2-1
CASSLLRRTDTQYF	TGTGCCAGCAGTCTCTTGCGTCGCACAGATACGCAGTATTTT	.	.	TRBV2	TRBJ2-3
CASSAQGGYEQYF	TGTGCCAGCAGTGCACAGGGGGGCTACGAGCAGTACTTC	TRBD1	.	TRBV6-5	TRBJ2-7
CASSLVEGAGSRTEAFF	TGTGCCAGCAGCTTGGTGGAGGGGGCGGGGTCTCGGACTGAAGCTTTCTTT	TRBD1	.	TRBV5-6	TRBJ1-1
CASSLVFEGARQETQYF	TGTGCCAGCAGCTTAGTTTTCGAGGGGGCCCGCCAAGAGACCCAGTACTTC	TRBD1	few	TRBV7-2	TRBJ2-5
CASSYSPETGNYGYTF	TGTGCCAGCAGTTACTCCCCCGAGACAGGGAACTATGGCTACACCTTC	TRBD1	.	TRBV6-5	TRBJ1-2
CAWSAQGTGLGFSYF	TGTGCCTGGAGTGCACAGGGGACAGGCCTAGGGTTTTCGTACTTC	TRBD1	.	TRBV30	TRBJ2-7
CASGLGPTSDRFF	TGTGCTAGTGGTTTGGGCCCGACTAGCGATCGGTTCTTC	TRBD2	.	TRBV12-5	TRBJ2-1
CASSRLGGQANSPLHF	TGTGCCAGCAGCCGTCTGGGGGGACAGGCAAATTCACCCCTCCACTTT	TRBD1	.	TRBV9	TRBJ1-6